Below are 20 T cell receptor beta chains sequenced from a single sample in a study of OX40 agonist ivuxolimab in advanced cancers. Library creation used the immunoSEQ multiplex PCR assay. The immuneACCESS repertoire file appears here via TCRdb, limited to in-frame rearrangements. These files lack a portion of the clones; in checked studies, under half of the deficit traces to unresolved V genes, and the cause of the others is not known. This sample has some 83,000 clones in its table, and more than 80% of those were observed once. The ten largest clones take up 8.4% of the sample. Sequencing was performed on CD4+ or CD8+ T cells sorted from blood, taken in a trial of the OX40 agonist ivuxolimab. Every receptor here comes from an adult with an advanced solid tumor such as melanoma, head and neck, liver or kidney cancer.

The rearrangement uses TRBV28 and TRBJ1-1; D unclear. V was shortened by 9 bases and J by 3 bases, with 11 bases between the two germline ends. This CDR3 region has 12 residues. Germline CDR1 is MDHEN and CDR2 is SYDVKM. The CDR3 DNA reads as TGTGCCAGTAGATTACCCGACACTGAAGCTTTCTTT. Translating gives CASRLPDTEAFF.

This chain uses TRBV30 with TRBJ1-1; D is ambiguous. This CDR3 is built from 13 residues. The V gene's germline CDR1 is GTSNPN and CDR2 SVGIG (reference sequence). V was pared by 2 bases and J by 10 bases, with 17 bases between. The CDR3 reads CAWSIGVVDRAFF. The CDR3 bases are TGTGCCTGGAGTATTGGGGTGGTTGACCGAGCTTTCTTT.

The chain recombines TRBV19 with TRBJ2-7; no reliable D call. Germline V gene data show CDR1 as LNHDA and CDR2 as SQIVND (reference sequence). Trimming took 7 bases from V and 0 from J, leaving 10 bases between them. The CDR3 is 13 amino acids. The CDR3 coding sequence is TGTGCCAGTACCCACCCGAGCTCCTACGAGCAGTACTTC. It specifies CASTHPSSYEQYF.

The chain recombines TRBV7-9 with TRBJ2-1, with 10 bases fitting TRBD2. Germline V gene data show CDR1 as SEHNR and CDR2 as FQNEAQ (reference sequence). The length of the CDR3 is 15 residues. The V and J ends lost 1 base and 7 bases, in that order; junction bases with no gene match: 4. This CDR3 reads CASSLGAGGYNEQFF. The CDR3 nucleotides read TGTGCCAGCAGCTTAGGAGCGGGAGGGTATAATGAGCAGTTCTTC.

This chain links TRBV4-1 with TRBJ1-6; the D gene is possibly TRBD1 (5 bases). The germline V gene encodes CDR1 MGHRA and CDR2 YSYEKL. This CDR3 spans 17 amino acids. Trimming shortened V by 1 base and J by 10 bases, and 20 bases separated the two germline ends. The CDR3 region is CASSQAIQGPRGSPLHF. The CDR3 DNA is TGCGCCAGCAGCCAAGCTATCCAGGGCCCGCGGGGGTCACCCCTCCACTTT.

The chain joins TRBV4-3 to TRBJ2-3; D not certain. This CDR3 comprises 14 residues. Germline V lookup: CDR1 LGHNA, CDR2 YSLEER. The ends were cut back, 1 base at V and 2 bases at J, with 7 bases in the middle. The CDR3 nucleotides are TGCGCCAGCAGCCAAGGGGTACTCACAGATACGCAGTATTTT. Protein: CASSQGVLTDTQYF.

The chain carries TRBV4-3 and TRBJ2-1; 9 nucleotides align to TRBD2. This CDR3 comprises 19 residues. In germline, CDR1 is LGHNA, CDR2 YSLEER. V shed 4 bases, J shed 5 bases, and the junction held 18 bases outside the gene matches. CDR3 in DNA: TGCGCCAGCAGCCGGACTTTCGGATGGCGGGAGGGACTCAACAATGAGCAGTTCTTC. The encoded protein is CASSRTFGWREGLNNEQFF.

The chain uses TRBV9 and TRBJ2-3; 7 nucleotides agree with TRBD2. Germline V lookup: CDR1 SGDLS, CDR2 YYNGEE. This CDR3 is 17 amino acids long. Trimming cost V 0 bases and J 2 bases; bases outside gene matches: 9. CDR3 protein: CASSVAGLAETTDTQYF. CDR3 bases: TGTGCCAGCAGCGTAGCTGGCCTAGCGGAGACCACAGATACGCAGTATTTT.

The V and J genes are TRBV28 and TRBJ2-7; 8 positions agree with TRBD1. With V trimmed by 5 bases and J by 7 bases, 10 bases remained unmatched. The CDR3 has 14 residues. CDR1 MDHEN and CDR2 SYDVKM come from the germline V gene. In nucleotides, the CDR3 is TGTGCCAGCAGTCCATGGACAGGGTCGTGGGAGCAGTACTTC. Amino acid sequence: CASSPWTGSWEQYF. The full variable domain, with the rest looked up from reference TRBV28 and TRBJ2-7, is DVKVTQSSRYLVKRTGEKVFLECVQDMDHENMFWYRQDPGLGLRLIYFSYDVKMKEKGDIPEGYSVSREKKERFSLILESASTNQTSMYLCASSPWTGSWEQYFGPGTRLTVT.

The chain recombines TRBV25-1 with TRBJ2-3, with D maybe TRBD2 (5 bases). CDR1 MGHDK and CDR2 SYGVNS come from the germline V gene. There are 12 residues in the CDR3. Trimming removed 4 bases at V and 9 bases at J, with 11 bases between. As DNA, the CDR3 is TGTGCCAGCAGTGTTTCCGGGATAACGCAGTATTTT. Translated, it gives CASSVSGITQYF.

This clone was seen only once. The rearrangement joins TRBV6-6 to TRBJ1-2; D possibly corresponds to TRBD1 (6 bases). CDR1 is MNHNY, CDR2 SVGAGI, per germline (reference sequence). This CDR3 has 13 residues. V was pared by 5 bases and J by 4 bases, with 11 bases between. The CDR3 spells CASSIGTIYGYTF. CDR3 DNA: TGTGCCAGCAGTATTGGGACAATCTATGGCTACACCTTC.

The V gene is TRBV27, the J gene TRBJ2-7; weak D call: TRBD1 (6 bases). Germline V gene data show CDR1 as MNHEY and CDR2 as SMNVEV (reference sequence). The CDR3 consists of 15 residues. The ends were cut back, 8 bases at V and 0 bases at J, with 17 bases in the middle. The CDR3, as DNA: TGTGCCAGCGCCTGGACAGATTTAACCTCCTACGAGCAGTACTTC. This gives the protein CASAWTDLTSYEQYF.

The CDR3 DNA follows: TGTGCCAGTAGTCCCGACAATATGAACACTGAAGCTTTCTTT. Translated: CASSPDNMNTEAFF. The chain employs TRBV19 and TRBJ1-1; D unresolved. V was clipped by 5 bases and J by 0 bases, with 10 bases between them. The length of the CDR3 is 14 residues. Germline V gene lookup returns CDR1 LNHDA and CDR2 SQIVND (reference sequence).

This chain joins TRBV27 and TRBJ2-5; no reliable D call. V lost 3 bases and J 2 bases, leaving 7 bases between the germline ends. The V gene's germline CDR1 is MNHEY and CDR2 SMNVEV (reference sequence). CDR3 length: 13 residues. The CDR3 protein is CASSLWGQETQYF. CDR3 in DNA: TGTGCCAGCAGTTTGTGGGGTCAAGAGACCCAGTACTTC.

This clone was picked up many times. The chain links TRBV7-9 to TRBJ1-5, with D possibly matching TRBD1 (5 bases). This CDR3 region has 14 residues. Germline lookup yields CDR1 SEHNR and CDR2 FQNEAQ (reference sequence). V was pared by 5 bases and J by 3 bases, with 11 bases between. The CDR3 DNA reads as TGTGCCAGCAGCCGGGACGGATTCAATCAGCCCCAGCATTTT. Translation: CASSRDGFNQPQHF.

This chain connects TRBV6-5 to TRBJ1-2, with a possible D match to TRBD1 (5 bases). The CDR3 length is 14 residues. The V gene's germline CDR1 is MNHEY and CDR2 SVGAGI. The V and J ends lost 0 bases and 4 bases respectively, with 9 bases between them. This CDR3 is CASSYSGGTYGYTF. The CDR3 DNA sequence: TGTGCCAGCAGTTACTCGGGGGGGACCTATGGCTACACCTTC.

The chain combines TRBV5-6 with TRBJ2-1; TRBD1 might be the D (5 bases). Trimming shortened V by 0 bases and J by 5 bases, and 9 bases separated the two germline ends. The CDR3 loop spans 14 amino acids. Germline V gene data show CDR1 as SGHDT and CDR2 as YYEEEE. CDR3: CASSLETADNEQFF. As DNA, the CDR3 is TGTGCCAGCAGCTTGGAGACAGCTGACAATGAGCAGTTCTTC.

V and J are TRBV6-6 and TRBJ2-1, with D unclear. Trimming shortened V by 2 bases and J by 5 bases, and 4 bases separated the two germline ends. CDR1 and CDR2 (germline): MNHNY, SVGAGI (reference sequence). CDR3 length equals 12 residues. The CDR3 reads CASSYPHNEQFF. The CDR3 coding sequence is TGTGCCAGCAGTTACCCACACAATGAGCAGTTCTTC.

This chain connects TRBV28 to TRBJ2-2; D possibly matches TRBD1 or TRBD2 (5 bases each). Between the trimmed V and J ends, which lost 2 bases and 6 bases, there was a span of 13 bases. The CDR3 is 15 residues long. Germline V lookup: CDR1 MDHEN, CDR2 SYDVKM. The CDR3 loop is CASSLPGPYAGELFF. The CDR3 DNA reads as TGTGCCAGCAGTTTACCGGGACCTTACGCCGGGGAGCTGTTTTTT.

V is TRBV19 and J is TRBJ1-2; 7 positions match TRBD1. The trim removed 5 bases at V and 4 bases at J, leaving 4 bases unmatched. There are 13 residues in the CDR3. Germline V gene data show CDR1 as LNHDA and CDR2 as SQIVND (reference sequence). CDR3 DNA: TGTGCCAGTAGTCCCCAGGGGGTCTATGGCTACACCTTC. Amino acids: CASSPQGVYGYTF.